This T cell receptor beta chain was found in a study of cytomegalovirus exposure and HLA in healthy donors. Study-wide results and caveats: With high specificity and sensitivity, the classifier reportedly diagnosed cytomegalovirus status. In a later analysis, first-cohort TCR clusters were found to tend to co-occur in the 100 to 150 validation repertoires.

On this clone: The antigen remains undetermined.

The assay was immunoSEQ multiplex PCR, and TCRdb's table has in-frame clones only and misses some. The sample has around 240,000 clones, nearly 90% seen once. This sequence originates from a woman aged 18-29 years in good health and CMV-seronegative. The source material was PBMCs.

CDR3 coding DNA: TGTGCCTGGAGTGTAGTAGGGGTACCTCGCGAGCAGTACTTC. Translated: CAWSVVGVPREQYF. This rearrangement joins TRBV30 to TRBJ2-7, with D perhaps TRBD1 (5 bases). This CDR3 has 14 residues. Per germline, CDR1 GTSNPN and CDR2 SVGIG (reference sequence). With 0 bases removed from V and 6 bases from J, the gap between germline ends came to 15 bases.